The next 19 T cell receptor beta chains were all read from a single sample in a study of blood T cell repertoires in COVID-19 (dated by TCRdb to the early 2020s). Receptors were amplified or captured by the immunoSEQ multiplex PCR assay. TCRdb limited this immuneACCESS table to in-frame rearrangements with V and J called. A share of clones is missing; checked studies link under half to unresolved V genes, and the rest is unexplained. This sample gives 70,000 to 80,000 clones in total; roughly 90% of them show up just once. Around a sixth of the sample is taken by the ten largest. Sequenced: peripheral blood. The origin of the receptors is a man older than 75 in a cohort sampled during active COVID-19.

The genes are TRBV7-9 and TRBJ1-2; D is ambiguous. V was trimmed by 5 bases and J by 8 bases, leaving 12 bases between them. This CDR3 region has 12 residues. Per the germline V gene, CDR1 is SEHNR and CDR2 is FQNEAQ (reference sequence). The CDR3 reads CASSGEVWGYTF. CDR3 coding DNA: TGTGCCAGCAGCGGGGAGGTTTGGGGCTACACCTTC.

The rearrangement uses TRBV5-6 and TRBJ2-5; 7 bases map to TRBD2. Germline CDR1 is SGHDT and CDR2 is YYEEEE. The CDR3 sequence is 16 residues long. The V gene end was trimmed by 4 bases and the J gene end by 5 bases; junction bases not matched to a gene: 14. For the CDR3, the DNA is TGTGCCAGCAGCCTGACCGGGACTAACGCTCGGGAGACCCAGTACTTC. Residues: CASSLTGTNARETQYF.

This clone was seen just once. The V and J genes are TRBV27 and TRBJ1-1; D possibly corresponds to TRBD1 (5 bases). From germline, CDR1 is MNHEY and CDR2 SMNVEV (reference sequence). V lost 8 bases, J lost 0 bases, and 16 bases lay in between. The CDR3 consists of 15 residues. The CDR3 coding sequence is TGTGCCAGCCGGGGGAACAGACAAATGAACACTGAAGCTTTCTTT. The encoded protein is CASRGNRQMNTEAFF.

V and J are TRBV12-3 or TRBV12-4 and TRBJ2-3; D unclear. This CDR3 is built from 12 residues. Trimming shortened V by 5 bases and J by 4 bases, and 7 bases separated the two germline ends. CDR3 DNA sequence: TGTGCCAGCAGTCCACGCGCAGATACGCAGTATTTT. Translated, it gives CASSPRADTQYF.

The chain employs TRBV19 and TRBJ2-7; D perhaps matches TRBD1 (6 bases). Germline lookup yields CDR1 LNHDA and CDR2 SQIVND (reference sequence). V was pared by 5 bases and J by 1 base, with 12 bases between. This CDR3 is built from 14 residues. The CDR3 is CASSGTSKSYEQYF. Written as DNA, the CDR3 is TGTGCCAGTAGTGGGACAAGTAAGTCCTACGAGCAGTACTTC.

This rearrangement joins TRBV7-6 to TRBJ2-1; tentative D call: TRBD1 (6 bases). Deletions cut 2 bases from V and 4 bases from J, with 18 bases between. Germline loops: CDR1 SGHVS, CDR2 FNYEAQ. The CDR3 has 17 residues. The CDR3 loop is CASSLRFGQSMYNEQFF. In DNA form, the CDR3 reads TGTGCCAGCAGCTTAAGGTTCGGACAGAGTATGTACAATGAGCAGTTCTTC. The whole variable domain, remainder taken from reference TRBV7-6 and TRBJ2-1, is GAGVSQSPRYKVTKRGQDVALRCDPISGHVSLYWYRQALGQGPEFLTYFNYEAQQDKSGLPNDRFSAERPEGSISTLTIQRTEQRDSAMYRCASSLRFGQSMYNEQFFGPGTRLTVL.

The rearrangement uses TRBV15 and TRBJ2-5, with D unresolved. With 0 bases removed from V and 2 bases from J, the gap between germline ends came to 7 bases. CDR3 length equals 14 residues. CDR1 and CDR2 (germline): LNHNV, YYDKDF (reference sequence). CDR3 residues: CATSRDLLQETQYF. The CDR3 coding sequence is TGTGCCACCAGCAGAGATTTACTTCAAGAGACCCAGTACTTC. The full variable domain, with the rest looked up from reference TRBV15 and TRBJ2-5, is DAMVIQNPRYQVTQFGKPVTLSCSQTLNHNVMYWYQQKSSQAPKLLFHYYDKDFNNEADTPDNFQSRRPNTSFCFLDIRSPGLGDTAMYLCATSRDLLQETQYFGPGTRLLVL.

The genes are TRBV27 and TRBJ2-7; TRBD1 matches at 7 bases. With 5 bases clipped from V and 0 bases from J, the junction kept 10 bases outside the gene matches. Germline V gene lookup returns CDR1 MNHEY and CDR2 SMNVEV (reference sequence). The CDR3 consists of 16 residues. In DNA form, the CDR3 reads TGTGCCAGCAGTACCCGGGGACAGCGCCTCTCCTACGAGCAGTACTTC. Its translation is CASSTRGQRLSYEQYF.

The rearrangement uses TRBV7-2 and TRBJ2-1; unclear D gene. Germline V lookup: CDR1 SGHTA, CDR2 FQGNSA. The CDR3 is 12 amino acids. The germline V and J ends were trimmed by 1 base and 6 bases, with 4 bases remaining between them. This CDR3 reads CASSLGVNEQFF. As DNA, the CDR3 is TGTGCCAGCAGCTTAGGCGTCAATGAGCAGTTCTTC.

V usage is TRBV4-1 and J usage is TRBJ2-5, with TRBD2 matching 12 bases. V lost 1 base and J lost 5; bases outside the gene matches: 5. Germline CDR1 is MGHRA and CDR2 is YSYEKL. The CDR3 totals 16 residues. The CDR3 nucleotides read TGCGCCAGCAGCCAAGGGTCAACTAGCGGGGGGGAGACCCAGTACTTC. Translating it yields CASSQGSTSGGETQYF.

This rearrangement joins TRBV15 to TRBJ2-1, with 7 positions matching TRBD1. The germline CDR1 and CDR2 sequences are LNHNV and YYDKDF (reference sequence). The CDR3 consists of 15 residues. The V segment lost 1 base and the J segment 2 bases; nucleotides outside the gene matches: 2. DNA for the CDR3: TGTGCCACCAGCAGAGGTGGGACAGCCTACAATGAGCAGTTCTTC. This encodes CATSRGGTAYNEQFF.

CDR3 protein: CASCSVDNSPLHF. CDR3 nucleotides: TGTGCCAGCTGTTCGGTTGATAATTCACCCCTCCACTTT. The rearrangement links TRBV18 to TRBJ1-6; D is ambiguous. Germline values: CDR1 KGHSH, CDR2 LQKENI. Trimming took off 7 bases at V and 5 bases at J, with 9 bases between the two ends. CDR3 length equals 13 residues.

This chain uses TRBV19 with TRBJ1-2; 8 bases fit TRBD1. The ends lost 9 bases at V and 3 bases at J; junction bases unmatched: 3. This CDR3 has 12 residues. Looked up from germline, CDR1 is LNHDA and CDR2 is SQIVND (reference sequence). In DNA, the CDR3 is TGTGCCAGCGGACAGGGCTACTATGGCTACACCTTC. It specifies CASGQGYYGYTF.

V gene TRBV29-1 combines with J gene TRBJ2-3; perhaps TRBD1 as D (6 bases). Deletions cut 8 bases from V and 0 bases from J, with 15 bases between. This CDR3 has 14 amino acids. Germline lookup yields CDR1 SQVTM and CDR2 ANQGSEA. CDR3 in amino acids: CSTKGHLSTDTQYF. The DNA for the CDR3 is TGCAGCACGAAGGGACACCTCAGCACAGATACGCAGTATTTT.

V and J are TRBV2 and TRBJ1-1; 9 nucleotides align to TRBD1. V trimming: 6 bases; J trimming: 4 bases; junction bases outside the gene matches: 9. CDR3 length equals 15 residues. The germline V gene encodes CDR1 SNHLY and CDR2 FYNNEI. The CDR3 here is CASSEQGAPGTEAFF. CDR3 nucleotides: TGTGCCAGCAGCGAACAGGGGGCGCCGGGCACTGAAGCTTTCTTT.

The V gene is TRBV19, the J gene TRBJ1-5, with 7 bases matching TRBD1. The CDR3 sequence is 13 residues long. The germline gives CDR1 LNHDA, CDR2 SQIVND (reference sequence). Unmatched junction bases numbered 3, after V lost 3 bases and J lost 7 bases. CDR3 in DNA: TGTGCCAGTAGTATTAGGGGGCACCAGCCCCAGCATTTT. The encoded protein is CASSIRGHQPQHF.

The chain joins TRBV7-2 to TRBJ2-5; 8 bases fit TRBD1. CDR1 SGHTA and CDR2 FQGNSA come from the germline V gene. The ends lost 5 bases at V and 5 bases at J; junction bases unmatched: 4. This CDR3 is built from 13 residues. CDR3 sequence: CASSPNRGETQYF. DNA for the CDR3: TGTGCCAGCAGCCCAAACAGGGGGGAGACCCAGTACTTC.

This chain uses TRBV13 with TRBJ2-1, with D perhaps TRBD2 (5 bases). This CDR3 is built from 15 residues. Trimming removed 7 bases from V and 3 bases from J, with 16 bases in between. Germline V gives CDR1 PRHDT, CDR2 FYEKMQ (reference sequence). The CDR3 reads CASTFAASRYNEQFF. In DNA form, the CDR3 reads TGTGCCAGCACCTTTGCGGCTAGCCGCTACAATGAGCAGTTCTTC.

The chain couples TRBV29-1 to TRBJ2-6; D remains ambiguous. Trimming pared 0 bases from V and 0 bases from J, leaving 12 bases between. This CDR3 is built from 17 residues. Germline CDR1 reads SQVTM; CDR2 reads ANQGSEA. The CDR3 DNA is TGCAGCGTTGAAGACAGGCAGGCCAGCTCTGGGGCCAACGTCCTGACTTTC. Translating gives CSVEDRQASSGANVLTF.